The 16 T cell receptor beta chains below all came from one sample that was sequenced in a study of blood T cell repertoires in COVID-19. The assay was immunoSEQ multiplex PCR, and TCRdb's table has in-frame clones only and misses some. The table includes over 55,000 clones, 80% to 90% detected once. The sample was peripheral blood. These receptors all come from a man aged 50 or older with active COVID-19.

The CDR3 DNA follows: TGTGCCGCGGAACTAGCGGGAGAAACAGATACGCAGTATTTT. Amino acid sequence: CAAELAGETDTQYF. The chain employs TRBV6-5 and TRBJ2-3, with 11 bases identical to TRBD2. Per germline, CDR1 MNHEY and CDR2 SVGAGI. V dropped 11 bases and J dropped 3; count of bases not matched to a gene: 7. The CDR3 totals 14 residues.

In its sample, this clone was seen once. The chain recombines TRBV10-3 with TRBJ2-3, with a tentative D call TRBD2 (5 bases). Germline lookup yields CDR1 ENHRY and CDR2 SYGVKD. With 0 bases removed from V and 5 bases from J, the gap between germline ends came to 24 bases. The CDR3 spans 19 residues. The CDR3 DNA is TGTGCCATCAGTGAGTCGATCGGGGTACAGAACCCCGAGGGAGATACGCAGTATTTT. It encodes CAISESIGVQNPEGDTQYF.

The chain joins TRBV5-5 to TRBJ1-6, with D hard to call. Germline values: CDR1 SGHKS, CDR2 YYEKEE (reference sequence). The CDR3 totals 16 residues. Deletions cut 4 bases from V and 4 bases from J, with 15 bases between. The DNA of the CDR3 is TGTGCCAGCAGCCCGCGGTTGCCTGGGTATAATTCACCCCTCCACTTT. The encoded protein is CASSPRLPGYNSPLHF.

V is TRBV18 and J is TRBJ1-4, with 8 bases matching TRBD1. The germline V gene has CDR1 KGHSH and CDR2 LQKENI. The J segment lost 8 bases and the V segment lost 3 bases, leaving 5 bases of the junction unmatched. The length of the CDR3 is 14 residues. In DNA, the CDR3 is TGTGCCAGCTCACCCCAGGGGGCGGAGGAAAAACTGTTTTTT. Its translation is CASSPQGAEEKLFF.

The chain has TRBV5-1 and TRBJ2-3, with TRBD1 matching over 9 bases. Germline CDR1 SGHRS, CDR2 YFSETQ. This CDR3 contains 16 residues. Trimming cost V 2 bases and J 3 bases; bases outside gene matches: 7. In DNA, the CDR3 is TGCGCCAGCAGCTTACCAGGGACAGGGAAAACAGATACGCAGTATTTT. Amino acid sequence: CASSLPGTGKTDTQYF.

The chain combines TRBV12-5 with TRBJ1-2; no definite D call. Germline assignment: CDR1 LGHNT and CDR2 FRNRAP. The CDR3 has 14 amino acids. Trimming pared 7 bases from V and 4 bases from J, leaving 16 bases between. CDR3 in amino acids: CASATDGLPYGYTF. CDR3 in DNA: TGTGCTAGTGCCACAGACGGCCTACCCTATGGCTACACCTTC.

The chain carries TRBV2 and TRBJ1-6, with 9 positions matching TRBD1. The length of the CDR3 is 13 residues. Germline assignment: CDR1 SNHLY and CDR2 FYNNEI. The trim removed 8 bases at V and 13 bases at J, leaving 9 bases unmatched. This CDR3 is CASQDRGIGPLHF. The CDR3 DNA sequence: TGTGCCAGCCAAGACAGGGGGATTGGGCCCCTCCACTTT.

This chain uses TRBV5-1 with TRBJ2-7, with D possibly being TRBD1 (6 bases). With 2 bases removed from V and 3 bases from J, the gap between germline ends came to 15 bases. Per the germline V gene, CDR1 is SGHRS and CDR2 is YFSETQ. CDR3 length: 15 amino acids. CDR3 residues: CASSLIQTGNYEQYF. CDR3 DNA sequence: TGCGCCAGCAGCTTAATACAGACAGGCAACTACGAGCAGTACTTC. The full variable domain, with the rest looked up from reference TRBV5-1 and TRBJ2-7, is KAGVTQTPRYLIKTRGQQVTLSCSPISGHRSVSWYQQTPGQGLQFLFEYFSETQRNKGNFPGRFSGRQFSNSRSEMNVSTLELGDSALYLCASSLIQTGNYEQYFGPGTRLTVT.

The chain links TRBV5-6 to TRBJ2-5; no reliable D call. The CDR3 is made up of 13 amino acids. Per the germline V gene, CDR1 is SGHDT and CDR2 is YYEEEE. Trimming shortened V by 4 bases and J by 7 bases, and 14 bases separated the two germline ends. In DNA form, the CDR3 reads TGTGCCAGCAGCCCTCGAGAGGTCGTGACCCAGTACTTC. Amino acids: CASSPREVVTQYF.

This chain connects TRBV3-1 (or the pseudogene TRBV3-2) to TRBJ1-6, with D perhaps matching TRBD1 (6 bases). The V end lost 0 bases, the J end lost 6 bases, and 15 bases lay between the germline ends. Germline V gene sequence: CDR1 LGHDT, CDR2 YNNKEL (reference sequence). The CDR3 covers 17 residues. The CDR3 sequence is CASSQDRWGLRNSPLHF. CDR3 nucleotide sequence: TGTGCCAGCAGCCAAGATAGGTGGGGGCTGCGTAATTCACCCCTCCACTTT.

The genes are TRBV28 and TRBJ1-1; D is possibly TRBD1 (6 bases). Germline V gene data show CDR1 as MDHEN and CDR2 as SYDVKM. The germline V and J ends were trimmed by 5 bases and 0 bases, with 13 bases remaining between them. The CDR3 has 15 residues. The CDR3 region has the DNA TGTGCCAGCAGTGGGGACACCCCTATGAACACTGAAGCTTTCTTT. Translated, it gives CASSGDTPMNTEAFF.

This clone was seen only a few times. The V and J genes are TRBV3-1 (or the pseudogene TRBV3-2) and TRBJ2-3; 7 bases align to TRBD2. The length of the CDR3 is 17 residues. V was pared by 0 bases and J by 2 bases, with 8 bases of the junction left unmatched. CDR1 and CDR2 (germline): LGHDT, YNNKEL (reference sequence). The CDR3: CASSQDKGGGPTDTQYF. CDR3 nucleotide sequence: TGTGCCAGCAGCCAAGATAAGGGCGGGGGTCCCACAGATACGCAGTATTTT.

V and J are TRBV30 and TRBJ1-4; 10 positions match TRBD1. CDR1 is GTSNPN, CDR2 SVGIG, per germline (reference sequence). After removal of 0 bases from V and 0 bases from J, the junction contained 4 bases not matched to a gene. The CDR3 has 17 amino acids. CDR3 sequence: CAWSVRQGAATNEKLFF. In DNA form, the CDR3 reads TGTGCCTGGAGTGTACGACAGGGGGCCGCAACTAATGAAAAACTGTTTTTT.

This chain connects TRBV19 to TRBJ2-7, with 9 positions matching TRBD2. The CDR3 contains 17 residues. Germline values: CDR1 LNHDA, CDR2 SQIVND (reference sequence). V was clipped by 7 bases and J by 4 bases; unmatched bases: 17. The CDR3 reads CASTKRRGSGSIYEQYF. DNA for the CDR3: TGTGCCAGTACCAAACGGCGCGGTAGCGGGAGTATATACGAGCAGTACTTC.

This chain joins TRBV28 and TRBJ1-3; D gene uncertain. Germline CDR1 MDHEN, CDR2 SYDVKM. The CDR3 extends over 13 amino acids. Trimming took off 5 bases at V and 0 bases at J, with 5 bases between the two ends. CDR3 coding DNA: TGTGCCAGCAGTCACAGCTCTGGAAACACCATATATTTT. This codes for CASSHSSGNTIYF.

The chain recombines TRBV15 with TRBJ2-2; TRBD2 matches at 8 bases. Unmatched junction bases numbered 1, after V lost 1 base and J lost 3 bases. Per the germline V gene, CDR1 is LNHNV and CDR2 is YYDKDF (reference sequence). This CDR3 spans 15 amino acids. The CDR3 reads CATSRGAGDTGELFF. Written as DNA, the CDR3 is TGTGCCACCAGCAGAGGAGCGGGGGACACCGGGGAGCTGTTTTTT.